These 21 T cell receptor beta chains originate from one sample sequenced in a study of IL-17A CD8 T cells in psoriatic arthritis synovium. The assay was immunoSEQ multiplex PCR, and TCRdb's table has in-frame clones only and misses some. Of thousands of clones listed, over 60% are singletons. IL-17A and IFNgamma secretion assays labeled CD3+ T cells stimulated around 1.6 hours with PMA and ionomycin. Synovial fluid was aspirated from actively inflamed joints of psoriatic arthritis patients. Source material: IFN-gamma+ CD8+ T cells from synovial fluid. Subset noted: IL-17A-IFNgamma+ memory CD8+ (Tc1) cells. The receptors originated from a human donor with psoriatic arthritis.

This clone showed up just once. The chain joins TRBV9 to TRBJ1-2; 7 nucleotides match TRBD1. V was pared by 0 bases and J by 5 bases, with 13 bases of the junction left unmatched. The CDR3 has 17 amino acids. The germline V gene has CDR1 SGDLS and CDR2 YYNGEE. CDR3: CASSVEGLWDSGYGYTF. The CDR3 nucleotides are TGTGCCAGCAGCGTAGAAGGCCTCTGGGACAGTGGATATGGCTACACCTTC.

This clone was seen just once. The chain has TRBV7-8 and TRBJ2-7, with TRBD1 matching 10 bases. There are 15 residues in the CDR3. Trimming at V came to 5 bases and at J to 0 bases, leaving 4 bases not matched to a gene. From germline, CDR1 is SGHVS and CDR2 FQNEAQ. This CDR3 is CASSEGQGPSYEQYF. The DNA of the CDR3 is TGTGCCAGCAGCGAGGGACAGGGGCCCTCCTACGAGCAGTACTTC.

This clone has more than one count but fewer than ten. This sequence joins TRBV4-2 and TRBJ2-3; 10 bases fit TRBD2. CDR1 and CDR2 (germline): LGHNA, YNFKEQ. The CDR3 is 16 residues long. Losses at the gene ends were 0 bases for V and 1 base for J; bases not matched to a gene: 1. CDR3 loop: CASSQDLAGGTDTQYF. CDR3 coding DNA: TGTGCCAGCAGCCAAGATCTAGCGGGAGGCACAGATACGCAGTATTTT.

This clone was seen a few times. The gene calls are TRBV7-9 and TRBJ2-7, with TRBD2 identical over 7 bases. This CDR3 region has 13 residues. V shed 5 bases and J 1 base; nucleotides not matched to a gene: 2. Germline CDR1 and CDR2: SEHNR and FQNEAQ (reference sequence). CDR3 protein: CASSHGGSYEQYV. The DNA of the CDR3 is TGTGCCAGCAGCCACGGGGGGTCCTACGAGCAGTACGTC.

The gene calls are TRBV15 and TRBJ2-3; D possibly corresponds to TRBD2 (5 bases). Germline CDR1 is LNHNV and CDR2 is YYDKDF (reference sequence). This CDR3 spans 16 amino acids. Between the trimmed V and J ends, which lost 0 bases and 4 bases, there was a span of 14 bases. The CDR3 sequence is CATSRDVVLAADTQYF. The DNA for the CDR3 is TGTGCCACCAGCAGAGATGTAGTCCTAGCCGCAGATACGCAGTATTTT.

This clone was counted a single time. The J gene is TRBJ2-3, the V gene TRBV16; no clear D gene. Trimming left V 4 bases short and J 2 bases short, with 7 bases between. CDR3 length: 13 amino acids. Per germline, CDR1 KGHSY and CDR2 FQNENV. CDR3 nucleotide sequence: TGTGCCAGCAGCCTCCAGCTCACAGATACGCAGTATTTT. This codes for CASSLQLTDTQYF.

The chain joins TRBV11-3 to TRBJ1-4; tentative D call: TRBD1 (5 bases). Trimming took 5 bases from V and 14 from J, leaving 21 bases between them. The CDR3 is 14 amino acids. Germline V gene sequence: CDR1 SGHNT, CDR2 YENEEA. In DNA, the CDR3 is TGTGCCAGCAGCGCCGGGACCTCCTTTGGGCAGCTGTTTTTT. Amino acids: CASSAGTSFGQLFF.

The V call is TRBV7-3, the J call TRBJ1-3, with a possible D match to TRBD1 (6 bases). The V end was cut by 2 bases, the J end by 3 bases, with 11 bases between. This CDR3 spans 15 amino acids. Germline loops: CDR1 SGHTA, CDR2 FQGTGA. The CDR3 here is CASSLSGGYGNTIYF. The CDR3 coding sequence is TGTGCCAGCAGCTTATCCGGGGGCTATGGAAACACCATATATTTT. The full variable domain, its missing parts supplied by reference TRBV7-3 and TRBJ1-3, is GAGVSQTPSNKVTEKGKYVELRCDPISGHTALYWYRQSLGQGPEFLIYFQGTGAADDSGLPNDRFFAVRPEGSVSTLKIQRTERGDSAVYLCASSLSGGYGNTIYFGEGSWLTVV.

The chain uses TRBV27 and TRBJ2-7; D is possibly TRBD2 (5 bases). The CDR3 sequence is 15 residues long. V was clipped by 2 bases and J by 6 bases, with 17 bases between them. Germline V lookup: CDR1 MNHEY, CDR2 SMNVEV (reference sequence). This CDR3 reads CASSLNDFVGAEQYF. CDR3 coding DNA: TGTGCCAGCAGTTTAAACGACTTCGTGGGAGCCGAGCAGTACTTC.

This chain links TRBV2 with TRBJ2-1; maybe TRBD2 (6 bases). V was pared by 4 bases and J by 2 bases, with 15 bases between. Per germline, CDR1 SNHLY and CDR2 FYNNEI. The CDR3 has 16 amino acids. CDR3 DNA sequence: TGTGCCAGCAGTGCCCGGCGGGAAACTCCCTACAATGAGCAGTTCTTC. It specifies CASSARRETPYNEQFF.

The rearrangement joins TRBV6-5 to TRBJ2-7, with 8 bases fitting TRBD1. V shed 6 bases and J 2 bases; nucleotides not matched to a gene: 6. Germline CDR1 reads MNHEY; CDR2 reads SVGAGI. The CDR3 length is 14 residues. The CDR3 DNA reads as TGTGCCAGCAGGGTTGACAGGGGTCCCTACGAGCAGTACTTC. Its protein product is CASRVDRGPYEQYF.

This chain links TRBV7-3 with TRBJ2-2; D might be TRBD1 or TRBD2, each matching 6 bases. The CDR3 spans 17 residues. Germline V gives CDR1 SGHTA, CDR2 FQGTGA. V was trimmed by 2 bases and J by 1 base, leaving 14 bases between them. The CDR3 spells CASSLAGGAGNTGELFF. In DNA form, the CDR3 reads TGTGCCAGCAGCTTAGCCGGGGGCGCTGGGAACACCGGGGAGCTGTTTTTT.

The CDR3 loop is CASSQRGAGVLHTEAFF. The CDR3 bases are TGTGCCAGCAGCCAAAGGGGCGCGGGGGTCCTGCACACTGAAGCTTTCTTT. The chain couples TRBV4-2 to TRBJ1-1; maybe TRBD1 (5 bases). CDR3 length: 17 residues. Germline CDR1 and CDR2: LGHNA and YNFKEQ. Deletions cut 2 bases from V and 3 bases from J, with 19 bases between.

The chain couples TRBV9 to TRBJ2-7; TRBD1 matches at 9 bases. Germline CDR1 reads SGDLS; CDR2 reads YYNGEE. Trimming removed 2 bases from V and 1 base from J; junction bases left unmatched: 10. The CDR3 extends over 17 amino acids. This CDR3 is CASSVDPTGGSSYEQYF. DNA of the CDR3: TGTGCCAGCAGCGTGGACCCAACAGGGGGCTCATCCTACGAGCAGTACTTC.

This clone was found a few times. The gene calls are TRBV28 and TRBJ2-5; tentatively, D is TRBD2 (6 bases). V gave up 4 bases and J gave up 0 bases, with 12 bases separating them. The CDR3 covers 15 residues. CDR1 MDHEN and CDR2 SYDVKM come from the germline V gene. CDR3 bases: TGTGCCAGCAGTTCGATAGCGGCCCACCAAGAGACCCAGTACTTC. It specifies CASSSIAAHQETQYF.

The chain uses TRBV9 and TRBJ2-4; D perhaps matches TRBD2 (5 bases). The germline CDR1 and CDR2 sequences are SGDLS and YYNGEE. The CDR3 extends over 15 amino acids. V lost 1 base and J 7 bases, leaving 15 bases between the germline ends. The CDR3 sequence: CASSVYGEGMNIQYF. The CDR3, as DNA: TGTGCCAGCAGCGTATACGGAGAGGGAATGAACATTCAGTACTTC.

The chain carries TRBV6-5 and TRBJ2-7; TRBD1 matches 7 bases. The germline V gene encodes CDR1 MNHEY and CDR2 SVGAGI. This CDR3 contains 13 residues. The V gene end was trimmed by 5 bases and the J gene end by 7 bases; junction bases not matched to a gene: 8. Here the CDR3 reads CASSDWTGQEQYV. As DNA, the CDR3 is TGTGCCAGCAGTGATTGGACAGGCCAGGAGCAGTACGTC.

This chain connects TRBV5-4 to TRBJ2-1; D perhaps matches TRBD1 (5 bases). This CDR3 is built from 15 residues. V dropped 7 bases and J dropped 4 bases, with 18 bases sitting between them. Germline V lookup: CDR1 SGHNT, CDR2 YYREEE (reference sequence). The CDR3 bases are TGTGCCAGCCAAGGAGAGGACACAACATACAATGAGCAGTTCTTC. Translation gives CASQGEDTTYNEQFF.

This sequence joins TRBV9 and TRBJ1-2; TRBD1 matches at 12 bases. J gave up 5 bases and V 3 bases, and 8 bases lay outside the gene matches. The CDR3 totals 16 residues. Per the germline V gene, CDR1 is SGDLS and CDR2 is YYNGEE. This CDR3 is CASSAMGQGANYGYTF. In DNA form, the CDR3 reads TGTGCCAGCAGCGCTATGGGACAGGGGGCGAATTATGGCTACACCTTC.

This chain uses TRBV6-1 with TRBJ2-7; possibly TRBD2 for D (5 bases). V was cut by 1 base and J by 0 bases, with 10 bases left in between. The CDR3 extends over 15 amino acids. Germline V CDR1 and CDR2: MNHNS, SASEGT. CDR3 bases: TGTGCCAGCAGTGAAGGGACGGGAAGCTCCTACGAGCAGTACGTC. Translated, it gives CASSEGTGSSYEQYV.

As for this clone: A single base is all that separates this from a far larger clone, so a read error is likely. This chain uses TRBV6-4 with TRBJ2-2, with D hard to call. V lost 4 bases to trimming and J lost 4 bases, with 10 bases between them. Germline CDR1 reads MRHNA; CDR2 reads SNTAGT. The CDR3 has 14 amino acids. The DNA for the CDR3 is TGTGCCAGCAGTGGTGGCGAGGCCACCGGGGAGCTGTTTTTT. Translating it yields CASSGGEATGELFF.